The 31 T cell receptor beta chains below were found in one sample sequenced in a study of radiotherapy plus CTLA-4 blockade in lung cancer. Some clones are missing from TCRdb's copy, which holds only in-frame ones; the method was immunoSEQ multiplex PCR. Of roughly 58,000 clones in the sample, 82% are singletons; the top ten hold less than 7.5%. Specimen: peripheral blood, collected from a patient treated with radiotherapy plus ipilimumab. Every receptor here comes from a human donor with non-small cell lung cancer whose response to radiotherapy plus ipilimumab could not be evaluated.

The CDR3 here is CASSPSGQGIGETQYF. In DNA form, the CDR3 reads TGTGCCAGCAGCCCCTCGGGACAGGGGATTGGAGAGACCCAGTACTTC. V and J are TRBV11-2 and TRBJ2-5; the match to TRBD1 covers 10 bases. Germline CDR1 and CDR2: SGHAT and FQNNGV. Unmatched junction bases numbered 10, after V lost 5 bases and J lost 4 bases. CDR3 size: 16 residues.

The chain employs TRBV4-3 and TRBJ2-1; 11 positions match TRBD2. CDR3 length: 18 amino acids. The ends lost 0 bases at V and 2 bases at J; junction bases unmatched: 6. Germline CDR1 is LGHNA and CDR2 is YSLEER. The CDR3: CASSQDTSGSPPYNEQFF. The CDR3 region has the DNA TGCGCCAGCAGCCAAGATACTAGCGGGAGCCCCCCCTACAATGAGCAGTTCTTC.

The CDR3 loop reads CASSLDRGVGAYEQYF. CDR3 nucleotides: TGTGCCAGCAGCTTAGATCGGGGGGTTGGGGCCTACGAGCAGTACTTC. This sequence joins TRBV11-2 and TRBJ2-7, with 7 bases matching TRBD2. CDR1 SGHAT and CDR2 FQNNGV come from the germline V gene. The trim removed 0 bases at V and 2 bases at J, leaving 7 bases unmatched. The CDR3 is 16 amino acids.

This rearrangement joins TRBV5-6 to TRBJ1-1; no firm D call. Trimming removed 1 base from V and 5 bases from J, with 6 bases in between. The CDR3 extends over 12 amino acids. CDR1 is SGHDT, CDR2 YYEEEE, per germline. CDR3 DNA sequence: TGTGCCAGCAGCTTGATCCATACTGAAGCTTTCTTT. Protein sequence: CASSLIHTEAFF.

The rearrangement uses TRBV7-2 and TRBJ2-7; 7 nucleotides align to TRBD2. This CDR3 contains 15 residues. V shed 5 bases and J 3 bases; nucleotides not matched to a gene: 10. Germline values: CDR1 SGHTA, CDR2 FQGNSA. The CDR3 is CASSLGVAGLYEQYF. For the CDR3, the DNA is TGTGCCAGCAGCCTCGGGGTAGCGGGCCTCTACGAGCAGTACTTC.

The rearrangement links TRBV19 to TRBJ2-1; 8 nucleotides line up with TRBD1. Germline V gives CDR1 LNHDA, CDR2 SQIVND (reference sequence). This CDR3 is built from 14 residues. After removal of 7 bases from V and 12 bases from J, the junction contained 14 bases not matched to a gene. DNA of the CDR3: TGTGCCAGTAATCTGGACAGGGCCTCCCTAGGGCAGTTCTTC. Its protein product is CASNLDRASLGQFF.

This sequence joins TRBV18 and TRBJ1-4; 11 bases are shared with TRBD1. There are 16 residues in the CDR3. Trimming removed 2 bases from V and 7 bases from J; junction bases left unmatched: 6. Germline V gives CDR1 KGHSH, CDR2 LQKENI. The CDR3 is CASSPAGTGGFEKLFF. For the CDR3, the DNA is TGTGCCAGCTCACCAGCAGGGACAGGGGGTTTTGAAAAACTGTTTTTT.

The chain has TRBV5-1 and TRBJ2-5; 8 bases match TRBD2. The V and J ends lost 0 bases and 5 bases, in that order; junction bases with no gene match: 9. Germline assignment: CDR1 SGHRS and CDR2 YFSETQ. The CDR3 length is 16 residues. Written as DNA, the CDR3 is TGCGCCAGCAGCTTGGGGGCCCGGGGGGGCTCCGAGACCCAGTACTTC. This encodes CASSLGARGGSETQYF.

For this clone: Sequence at one end of the junction differs from germline and may be a read error. V usage is TRBV11-2 and J usage is TRBJ1-1, with TRBD1 identical over 7 bases. The V gene's germline CDR1 is SGHAT and CDR2 FQNNGV. CDR3 length: 13 amino acids. The CDR3 sequence: CASSADRRSAGGF. The CDR3 region has the DNA TGTGCCAGCAGCGCGGACAGGCGCTCCGCAGGGGGGTTT.

The chain uses TRBV6-1 and TRBJ1-4; D uncertain. CDR3 length equals 15 residues. Between the trimmed V and J ends, which lost 7 bases and 0 bases, there was a span of 12 bases. Germline assignment: CDR1 MNHNS and CDR2 SASEGT. CDR3: CASTTRLATNEKLFF. The CDR3, as DNA: TGTGCCAGCACCACCAGACTAGCAACTAATGAAAAACTGTTTTTT.

A note on this clone: The junction and the germline gene differ at one end; a read error may be behind it. The chain recombines TRBV28 with TRBJ1-2, with D uncertain. The CDR3 runs to 13 residues. Germline CDR1 and CDR2: MDHEN and SYDVKM. The CDR3 DNA follows: TGTGCCAGCAGCCCTCCCGCAGGCTATAGCTACACCTTC. Its protein is CASSPPAGYSYTF.

This clone was recorded once. This chain joins TRBV12-5 and TRBJ2-3; tentative D call: TRBD2 (6 bases). V shed 1 base and J shed 13 bases, with 9 bases lying between them. In germline, CDR1 is LGHNT, CDR2 FRNRAP. This CDR3 comprises 11 residues. DNA of the CDR3: TGTGCTAGTGGTTTGGGGGGACTTAAGTATTTT. Translation: CASGLGGLKYF.

The V gene is TRBV5-1, the J gene TRBJ2-2; 8 nucleotides line up with TRBD2. The CDR3 is made up of 16 amino acids. Germline values: CDR1 SGHRS, CDR2 YFSETQ. The trim removed 5 bases at V and 1 base at J, leaving 7 bases unmatched. The CDR3 DNA reads TGCGCCAGCAGTTCTTTAACTAGCGGGAACACCGGGGAGCTGTTTTTT. Translated: CASSSLTSGNTGELFF.

V usage is TRBV25-1 and J usage is TRBJ2-1, with 10 bases that match TRBD1. V gave up 8 bases and J gave up 6 bases; unmatched junction bases: 10. This CDR3 is built from 15 residues. CDR1 MGHDK and CDR2 SYGVNS come from the germline V gene. The CDR3 coding sequence is TGTGCCAGCGGGTACCGGGACAGGGGAGTCAATGAGCAGTTCTTC. Amino acids: CASGYRDRGVNEQFF.

The V and J genes are TRBV9 and TRBJ2-5; TRBD2 agrees at 12 bases. V was clipped by 3 bases and J by 4 bases; unmatched bases: 7. Germline-derived CDR1 and CDR2 are SGDLS and YYNGEE. The CDR3 loop spans 16 amino acids. For the CDR3, the DNA is TGTGCCAGCAGCGCTAGCGGGAGGGCCGGTGGAGAGACCCAGTACTTC. It translates to CASSASGRAGGETQYF.

V usage is TRBV7-9 and J usage is TRBJ2-6; TRBD1 is a possible D gene (5 bases). Germline CDR1 and CDR2: SEHNR and FQNEAQ (reference sequence). The CDR3 spans 18 residues. Trimming pared 2 bases from V and 2 bases from J, leaving 16 bases between. As DNA, the CDR3 is TGTGCCAGCAGCTTAAACCCAGGGCCGGAAACTGGGGCCAACGTCCTGACTTTC. It specifies CASSLNPGPETGANVLTF.

V gene TRBV4-1 combines with J gene TRBJ1-2; maybe TRBD1 (6 bases). Germline lookup yields CDR1 MGHRA and CDR2 YSYEKL. Trimming cost V 3 bases and J 6 bases, with 23 bases left between them. This CDR3 comprises 17 residues. The CDR3 spells CASSQYPLGQGTNGYTF. The CDR3 DNA is TGCGCCAGCAGCCAGTATCCTCTAGGTCAGGGGACAAATGGCTACACCTTC.

The chain is built from TRBV5-1 and TRBJ1-1; D is possibly TRBD1 (5 bases). V was cut by 1 base and J by 2 bases, with 9 bases left in between. The CDR3 contains 14 residues. The germline gives CDR1 SGHRS, CDR2 YFSETQ. CDR3 in amino acids: CASSLMDTNTEAFF. The CDR3 region has the DNA TGCGCCAGCAGCTTGATGGACACTAACACTGAAGCTTTCTTT.

This chain connects TRBV7-6 to TRBJ1-1, with D unresolved. Looked up from germline, CDR1 is SGHVS and CDR2 is FNYEAQ. CDR3 length: 13 residues. The ends were cut back, 5 bases at V and 1 base at J, with 8 bases in the middle. CDR3 bases: TGTGCCAGCAGCCATAGAGGGAACACTGAAGCTTTCTTT. As protein: CASSHRGNTEAFF.

In this sample, this clone turned up once. V usage is TRBV25-1 and J usage is TRBJ1-6; 9 positions match TRBD1. V gave up 6 bases and J gave up 7 bases; unmatched junction bases: 4. Germline V CDR1 and CDR2: MGHDK, SYGVNS. The CDR3 extends over 14 amino acids. The CDR3 nucleotides read TGTGCCAGCAGCACAGGGGGCGGGAATTCACCCCTCCACTTT. Translated: CASSTGGGNSPLHF. Drawing the rest from reference TRBV25-1 and TRBJ1-6, the complete variable domain is EADIYQTPRYLVIGTGKKITLECSQTMGHDKMYWYQQDPGMELHLIHYSYGVNSTEKGDLSSESTVSRIRTEHFPLTLESARPSHTSQYLCASSTGGGNSPLHFGNGTRLTVT.

V is TRBV13 and J is TRBJ2-7, with TRBD2 identical over 9 bases. Per germline, CDR1 PRHDT and CDR2 FYEKMQ (reference sequence). The CDR3 loop spans 15 amino acids. The V gene end was trimmed by 2 bases and the J gene end by 5 bases; junction bases not matched to a gene: 7. The CDR3 DNA follows: TGTGCCAGCAGCTTACTGCGGGAGGGCCCTAACGAGCAGTACTTC. Translated, it gives CASSLLREGPNEQYF.

The J gene is TRBJ1-2, the V gene TRBV14; D might be TRBD1 (5 bases). Germline CDR1 SGHDN, CDR2 FVKESK. CDR3 length: 13 residues. V was trimmed by 0 bases and J by 8 bases, leaving 10 bases between them. This chain's CDR3 is CASSQDGARGYTF. CDR3 DNA sequence: TGTGCCAGCAGCCAAGATGGGGCTAGAGGCTACACCTTC. The variable domain in full, with the rest retrieved from reference TRBV14 and TRBJ1-2, is EAGVTQFPSHSVIEKGQTVTLRCDPISGHDNLYWYRRVMGKEIKFLLHFVKESKQDESGMPNNRFLAERTGGTYSTLKVQPAELEDSGVYFCASSQDGARGYTFGSGTRLTVV.

The V call is TRBV19, the J call TRBJ2-7, with D possibly being TRBD2 (5 bases). Germline CDR1 and CDR2: LNHDA and SQIVND (reference sequence). V was trimmed by 6 bases and J by 7 bases, leaving 13 bases between them. The CDR3 runs 12 residues. CDR3 nucleotide sequence: TGTGCCAGTAGCCGTGACTATCTTGAGCAGTACTTC. Translating it yields CASSRDYLEQYF.

This chain uses TRBV20-1 with TRBJ2-7; D is possibly TRBD1 (6 bases). The CDR3 totals 10 residues. V lost 3 bases and J 13 bases, leaving 13 bases between the germline ends. Germline CDR1 is DFQATT and CDR2 is SNEGSKA (reference sequence). Here the CDR3 DNA reads TGCAGTGCTAGGGGACACCGGGACTACTTC. It specifies CSARGHRDYF.

This clone was found once. The V gene is TRBV29-1, the J gene TRBJ2-7; the match to TRBD1 covers 11 bases. This CDR3 spans 16 amino acids. J lost 5 bases, V lost 4 bases, and 13 bases had no gene match. Germline values: CDR1 SQVTM, CDR2 ANQGSEA. CDR3 loop: CSVVGGGTGGVNEQYF. CDR3 nucleotides: TGCAGCGTTGTGGGGGGAGGGACAGGGGGTGTGAACGAGCAGTACTTC.

The rearrangement joins TRBV9 to TRBJ1-1; D is uncertain. V lost 2 bases and J lost 1, with 6 bases in between. The germline gives CDR1 SGDLS, CDR2 YYNGEE. This CDR3 has 13 residues. The CDR3: CASSVIPNTEAFF. CDR3 nucleotide sequence: TGTGCCAGCAGCGTCATCCCGAACACTGAAGCTTTCTTT.

The rearrangement links TRBV30 to TRBJ2-7; D remains unclear. Trimming cost V 2 bases and J 1 base, with 9 bases left between them. CDR3 length equals 13 residues. Germline V CDR1 and CDR2: GTSNPN, SVGIG (reference sequence). DNA for the CDR3: TGTGCCTGGAGTTTCGACTCGTCCTACGAGCAGTACTTC. It yields the protein CAWSFDSSYEQYF. The complete variable domain, with remaining parts taken from reference TRBV30 and TRBJ2-7, reads SQTIHQWPATLVQPVGSPLSLECTVEGTSNPNLYWYRQAAGRGLQLLFYSVGIGQISSEVPQNLSASRPQDRQFILSSKKLLLSDSGFYLCAWSFDSSYEQYFGPGTRLTVT.

J is TRBJ2-7 and V is TRBV14, with no clear D. The CDR3 has 14 amino acids. Per the germline V gene, CDR1 is SGHDN and CDR2 is FVKESK. V lost 0 bases, J lost 2 bases, and 8 bases lay in between. The DNA of the CDR3 is TGTGCCAGCAGCCAAGATACTTTTACCTACGAGCAGTACTTC. It specifies CASSQDTFTYEQYF.

The V gene is TRBV29-1, the J gene TRBJ1-2; the match to TRBD1 covers 9 bases. The CDR3 covers 11 residues. CDR1 SQVTM and CDR2 ANQGSEA come from the germline V gene. With V trimmed by 6 bases and J by 5 bases, 1 base remained unmatched. In DNA, the CDR3 is TGCAGCGTGGGACAGGGTTATGGCTACACCTTC. It translates to CSVGQGYGYTF. The full variable domain, with the rest looked up from reference TRBV29-1 and TRBJ1-2, is SAVISQKPSRDICQRGTSLTIQCQVDSQVTMMFWYRQQPGQSLTLIATANQGSEATYESGFVIDKFPISRPNLTFSTLTVSNMSPEDSSIYLCSVGQGYGYTFGSGTRLTVV.

The chain carries TRBV9 and TRBJ2-1, with 13 nucleotides matching TRBD2. Germline V gene sequence: CDR1 SGDLS, CDR2 YYNGEE. The CDR3 loop spans 18 amino acids. V shed 3 bases and J 3 bases; nucleotides not matched to a gene: 9. The DNA of the CDR3 is TGTGCCAGCAGCGCCGGACTAGCGGGAGTGCGGGTCTACAATGAGCAGTTCTTC. Translating it yields CASSAGLAGVRVYNEQFF. Together with reference TRBV9 and TRBJ2-1, the CDR3 gives the full variable domain: DSGVTQTPKHLITATGQRVTLRCSPRSGDLSVYWYQQSLDQGLQFLIQYYNGEERAKGNILERFSAQQFPDLHSELNLSSLELGDSALYFCASSAGLAGVRVYNEQFFGPGTRLTVL.

This chain links TRBV7-2 with TRBJ2-3; 7 nucleotides match TRBD2. Trimming cost V 3 bases and J 1 base; bases outside gene matches: 7. From germline, CDR1 is SGHTA and CDR2 FQGNSA. CDR3 size: 16 residues. This CDR3 is CASSFFRGRGTDTQYF. Written as DNA, the CDR3 is TGTGCCAGCAGCTTTTTTCGCGGGAGAGGCACAGATACGCAGTATTTT.